One and the same sample provided the 23 T cell receptor beta chains below, sequenced in a study of blood T cell repertoires in COVID-19. The protocol was immunoSEQ multiplex PCR, while the TCRdb copy is restricted to in-frame clones and leaves out a portion. The repertoire includes around 200,000 clones, roughly 85% of them detected once, and around 4.9% sits in the top ten. Sequencing used peripheral blood. The origin of the receptors is a woman older than 75 with acute or convalescent COVID-19.

V usage is TRBV19 and J usage is TRBJ2-7; D possibly corresponds to TRBD1 (7 bases). Germline V CDR1 and CDR2: LNHDA, SQIVND (reference sequence). The CDR3 loop spans 15 amino acids. V lost 6 bases and J 1 base, leaving 16 bases between the germline ends. The DNA for the CDR3 is TGTGCCAGTAGCAGGGGGACTTTTGTTTCCTACGAGCAGTACTTC. This codes for CASSRGTFVSYEQYF.

The rearrangement links TRBV24-1 to TRBJ2-5; 10 nucleotides match TRBD2. V gave up 6 bases and J gave up 5 bases; unmatched junction bases: 2. The CDR3 contains 13 residues. Germline values: CDR1 KGHDR, CDR2 SFDVKD. The CDR3 spells CATSPSGSETQYF. The CDR3 DNA is TGTGCCACCAGTCCTAGCGGGAGTGAGACCCAGTACTTC.

The chain links TRBV18 to TRBJ1-2; the match to TRBD1 covers 7 bases. The junction had 4 bases not matched to a gene; V was cut back by 3 bases and J by 0 bases. The CDR3 totals 15 residues. Germline V gene sequence: CDR1 KGHSH, CDR2 LQKENI. The CDR3 reads CASSPTGAANYGYTF. The CDR3 region has the DNA TGTGCCAGCTCACCTACAGGGGCAGCTAACTATGGCTACACCTTC.

This clone has a single count. The V and J genes are TRBV11-2 and TRBJ2-1; D ambiguous. Germline CDR1 and CDR2: SGHAT and FQNNGV. Trimming cost V 5 bases and J 6 bases, with 8 bases left between them. CDR3 length: 12 residues. The CDR3 bases are TGTGCCAGCAGCCCTCACTCCAATGAGCAGTTCTTC. Its translation is CASSPHSNEQFF.

This chain connects TRBV19 to TRBJ1-5; D remains unclear. The CDR3 runs 13 residues. V gave up 9 bases and J gave up 0 bases, with 9 bases separating them. CDR1 is LNHDA and CDR2 is SQIVND in the germline V gene (reference sequence). The CDR3 DNA reads as TGTGCCAGCTCTAAGTATAGCAATCAGCCCCAGCATTTT. It yields the protein CASSKYSNQPQHF.

This sequence joins TRBV27 and TRBJ1-1; D might be TRBD1 (5 bases). CDR3 length equals 14 residues. Germline-derived CDR1 and CDR2 are MNHEY and SMNVEV (reference sequence). Trimming removed 6 bases at V and 4 bases at J, with 15 bases between. DNA for the CDR3: TGTGCCAGCAGAGATTGGGGGGTTCGCACTGAAGCTTTCTTT. This codes for CASRDWGVRTEAFF.

The chain has TRBV19 and TRBJ2-2; 8 bases are shared with TRBD1. The CDR3 is made up of 16 amino acids. V shed 6 bases and J 6 bases; nucleotides not matched to a gene: 12. CDR1 and CDR2 from the germline V gene are LNHDA and SQIVND (reference sequence). The CDR3, as DNA: TGTGCCAGTAGACTTTCGGACAGGGTGTCCGCCGGGGAGCTGTTTTTT. Its protein is CASRLSDRVSAGELFF.

J is TRBJ2-1 and V is TRBV5-1, with TRBD2 identical over 10 bases. Germline V CDR1 and CDR2: SGHRS, YFSETQ. CDR3 length: 16 residues. V lost 3 bases, J lost 4 bases, and 7 bases stayed unmatched. CDR3 nucleotide sequence: TGCGCCAGCAGCTCACTAGCGGGAATCTCATACAATGAGCAGTTCTTC. Translated, it gives CASSSLAGISYNEQFF. The full variable domain, with the rest looked up from reference TRBV5-1 and TRBJ2-1, is KAGVTQTPRYLIKTRGQQVTLSCSPISGHRSVSWYQQTPGQGLQFLFEYFSETQRNKGNFPGRFSGRQFSNSRSEMNVSTLELGDSALYLCASSSLAGISYNEQFFGPGTRLTVL.

The chain combines TRBV28 with TRBJ2-7; 10 bases fit TRBD1. V shed 1 base and J 0 bases; nucleotides not matched to a gene: 6. CDR1 MDHEN and CDR2 SYDVKM come from the germline V gene. This CDR3 comprises 17 residues. CDR3 in DNA: TGTGCCAGCAGTTTATTCATCGGGACAGGGGTCTCCTACGAGCAGTACTTC. It is translated as CASSLFIGTGVSYEQYF.

This clone turned up a few times. The J gene is TRBJ2-3, the V gene TRBV7-2; D remains unclear. Trimming stripped 3 bases from V and 4 bases from J, with 5 bases between. Germline values: CDR1 SGHTA, CDR2 FQGNSA. This CDR3 comprises 12 residues. CDR3 loop: CASSFRADTQYF. Here the CDR3 DNA reads TGTGCCAGCAGCTTTCGGGCAGATACGCAGTATTTT.

This chain joins TRBV7-2 and TRBJ1-5; no definite D call. The CDR3 totals 15 residues. Deletions cut 5 bases from V and 1 base from J, with 12 bases between. From germline, CDR1 is SGHTA and CDR2 FQGNSA. The CDR3 region has the DNA TGTGCCAGCAGCCTTACGGGTTGGAGCAATCAGCCCCAGCATTTT. Protein: CASSLTGWSNQPQHF.

The genes are TRBV24-1 and TRBJ2-3, with D uncertain. Per germline, CDR1 KGHDR and CDR2 SFDVKD. V lost 1 base to trimming and J lost 6 bases, with 4 bases between them. This CDR3 has 12 residues. The CDR3 region is CATSDLSDTQYF. The CDR3, as DNA: TGTGCCACCAGTGATTTATCTGATACGCAGTATTTT.

The DNA of the CDR3 is TGTTCTATCAGGGCCTCGTCGGGTGGCTACACCTTC. Translated: CSIRASSGGYTF. The V gene is TRBV19, the J gene TRBJ1-2; D perhaps matches TRBD1 (5 bases). The CDR3 has 12 residues. From germline, CDR1 is LNHDA and CDR2 SQIVND (reference sequence).

This chain links TRBV10-3 with TRBJ1-2; D gene uncertain. The CDR3 totals 14 residues. Germline V lookup: CDR1 ENHRY, CDR2 SYGVKD. V gave up 3 bases and J gave up 6 bases, with 14 bases separating them. CDR3 loop: CAISDRPLMNGYTF. The CDR3 bases are TGTGCCATCAGTGACCGTCCGCTAATGAATGGCTACACCTTC.

The chain carries TRBV7-9 and TRBJ2-5, with D possibly TRBD2 on 6 matching bases. Germline values: CDR1 SEHNR, CDR2 FQNEAQ (reference sequence). V lost 4 bases to trimming and J lost 2 bases, with 14 bases between them. The CDR3 loop spans 15 amino acids. This CDR3 is CASSYIRDFQETQYF. CDR3 DNA sequence: TGTGCCAGCAGCTACATCAGGGACTTTCAAGAGACCCAGTACTTC. Full variable domain (remainder filled in from reference TRBV7-9 and TRBJ2-5): DTGVSQNPRHKITKRGQNVTFRCDPISEHNRLYWYRQTLGQGPEFLTYFQNEAQLEKSRLLSDRFSAERPKGSFSTLEIQRTEQGDSAMYLCASSYIRDFQETQYFGPGTRLLVL.

V is TRBV6-2 or TRBV6-3 and J is TRBJ2-3; D is undetermined. The CDR3 extends over 15 amino acids. In germline, CDR1 is MNHEY, CDR2 SVGEGT. The germline V and J ends were trimmed by 5 bases and 6 bases, with 18 bases remaining between them. The CDR3 reads CASSLFSLVEDTQYF. CDR3 bases: TGTGCCAGCAGTCTCTTCAGTCTAGTGGAGGATACGCAGTATTTT.

The chain couples TRBV24-1 to TRBJ2-7, with D possibly being TRBD2 (6 bases). Germline loops: CDR1 KGHDR, CDR2 SFDVKD. The CDR3 has 12 amino acids. Trimming took off 12 bases at V and 2 bases at J, with 13 bases between the two ends. CDR3 sequence reads: CAAKRLAYEQYF. The CDR3 region has the DNA TGTGCCGCAAAAAGACTAGCCTACGAGCAGTACTTC.

The rearrangement joins TRBV4-3 to TRBJ1-1; D gene unclear. CDR1 is LGHNA, CDR2 YSLEER, per germline. Trimming removed 3 bases at V and 1 base at J, with 9 bases between. The CDR3 covers 14 residues. The CDR3 region is CASSQAPGNTEAFF. Written as DNA, the CDR3 is TGCGCCAGCAGCCAGGCCCCAGGGAACACTGAAGCTTTCTTT.

The chain has TRBV15 and TRBJ2-7, with TRBD2 identical over 13 bases. Germline V lookup: CDR1 LNHNV, CDR2 YYDKDF (reference sequence). Germline trimming cut 5 bases from V and 7 bases from J; bases unmatched to any gene: 11. The CDR3 is 16 residues long. The CDR3 DNA reads as TGTGCCACCAGCGGAAGAACTAGCGGGAGGGCCGGGGAGCAGTACTTC. Residues: CATSGRTSGRAGEQYF.

The V gene is TRBV5-4, the J gene TRBJ2-7, with D perhaps matching TRBD2 (6 bases). In germline, CDR1 is SGHNT, CDR2 YYREEE (reference sequence). V lost 1 base, J lost 3 bases, and 20 bases lay in between. The CDR3 is 17 residues long. The CDR3 protein is CASSLSLAGLVFYEQYF. The CDR3 bases are TGTGCCAGCAGCTTGAGTCTTGCGGGGCTCGTCTTCTACGAGCAGTACTTC.

The gene calls are TRBV5-1 and TRBJ1-1, with a tentative D call TRBD1 (6 bases). The germline gives CDR1 SGHRS, CDR2 YFSETQ. The CDR3 runs 15 residues. Between the trimmed V and J ends, which lost 2 bases and 0 bases, there was a span of 11 bases. CDR3 in amino acids: CASSFTGPMNTEAFF. DNA for the CDR3: TGCGCCAGCAGCTTCACAGGGCCCATGAACACTGAAGCTTTCTTT.

The rearrangement joins TRBV18 to TRBJ1-2, with D hard to call. Germline V gene data show CDR1 as KGHSH and CDR2 as LQKENI. Trimming pared 5 bases from V and 2 bases from J, leaving 9 bases between. The CDR3 spans 13 residues. CDR3 residues: CASSSDGNYGYTF. The CDR3 coding sequence is TGTGCCAGCTCATCCGACGGGAACTATGGCTACACCTTC.

This chain links TRBV28 with TRBJ1-2, with TRBD1 matching over 10 bases. The CDR3 extends over 15 amino acids. The germline V gene has CDR1 MDHEN and CDR2 SYDVKM. V lost 3 bases, J lost 7 bases, and 8 bases stayed unmatched. The CDR3 loop reads CASSFRDRGLGGYTF. CDR3 bases: TGTGCCAGCAGTTTCCGGGACAGGGGCTTGGGTGGCTACACCTTC.